This record concerns one T cell receptor (beta chain) sequence. The antigen remains unidentified. The data are from a study of T cell responses to AZD1222 COVID-19 vaccine. Regarding the study as a whole: Only after the peak T cell response were repertoires sampled. The study reported that nearly half of spike-specific TCRs target unmutated variant regions. Baseline seropositives among AZD1222 recipients totaled only 5 to 7. Donor demographics were predominantly white British with a female majority; clonal diversity may be underestimated.

Germline V gene lookup returns CDR1 SGHAT and CDR2 FQNNGV. This CDR3 comprises 13 residues. Trimming shortened V by 5 bases and J by 3 bases, and 10 bases separated the two germline ends. Clones were sequenced by immunoSEQ multiplex PCR, and TCRdb holds only the in-frame ones, with some missing. The table lists more than 95,000 clones, around 85% of them singletons. Material: peripheral blood, obtained on day 0 of MenACWY control vaccination. The genes are TRBV11-2 and TRBJ1-1; D may be TRBD1 (6 bases). This TCR came from an adult in good health. CDR3 loop: CASSRNRDTEAFF. In DNA form, the CDR3 reads TGTGCCAGCAGCCGTAACAGGGACACTGAAGCTTTCTTT.